Presented here are 30 T cell receptor beta chains from one specimen sequenced in a study of shared clonotypes between healthy human individuals. Clones were read by immunoSEQ multiplex PCR, and TCRdb kept only the in-frame ones, dropping some. The table lists under 2.5 million clones, just under 95% of them singletons. The specimen sequenced was naive CD4+ T cells from PBMCs. This sample's subset: CD45RA+ positively selected. All receptors derive from a young man in good health. Some clones in this sample may be carry-over from other donors' samples.

The chain combines TRBV14 with TRBJ1-2; TRBD1 might be the D (5 bases). There are 14 residues in the CDR3. V lost 3 bases to trimming and J lost 4 bases, with 12 bases between them. From germline, CDR1 is SGHDN and CDR2 FVKESK. CDR3 loop: CASSQATGGYGYTF. CDR3 coding DNA: TGTGCCAGCAGCCAGGCGACGGGGGGCTATGGCTACACCTTC.

Note on this clone: Other nucleotide sequences from this sample produce the same CDR3. The CDR3 coding sequence is TGTGCCAGCAGCCCTGACAGGAGCTCCTACGAGCAGTACTTC. Amino acid sequence: CASSPDRSSYEQYF. The V gene is TRBV7-3, the J gene TRBJ2-7; a weak D match, TRBD1 (6 bases). The CDR3 totals 14 residues. From germline, CDR1 is SGHTA and CDR2 FQGTGA. V dropped 5 bases and J dropped 0 bases, with 11 bases sitting between them.

The V gene is TRBV25-1, the J gene TRBJ1-2, with TRBD1 as a possible D gene (6 bases). Between the trimmed V and J ends, which lost 3 bases and 2 bases, there was a span of 10 bases. This CDR3 has 14 amino acids. Germline-derived CDR1 and CDR2 are MGHDK and SYGVNS. The CDR3: CASSDLGGNYGYTF. CDR3 in DNA: TGTGCCAGCAGTGATTTGGGGGGCAACTATGGCTACACCTTC.

J is TRBJ2-6 and V is TRBV27; either TRBD1 or TRBD2 may fit D (5 bases each). Trimming took 8 bases from V and 0 from J, leaving 17 bases between them. Germline V CDR1 and CDR2: MNHEY, SMNVEV (reference sequence). CDR3 length: 17 residues. This CDR3 is CASRIERGVSGANVLTF. CDR3 bases: TGTGCCAGCCGAATAGAACGGGGCGTCTCTGGGGCCAACGTCCTGACTTTC.

The gene calls are TRBV18 and TRBJ1-2, with TRBD1 identical over 9 bases. The germline gives CDR1 KGHSH, CDR2 LQKENI. The CDR3 runs to 14 residues. The trim removed 5 bases at V and 1 base at J, leaving 2 bases unmatched. CDR3 amino acids: CASSTTGGNYGYTF. The CDR3 bases are TGTGCCAGCTCAACGACAGGGGGTAACTATGGCTACACCTTC.

The CDR3 loop is CASSLLPTGVGDTQYF. Here the CDR3 DNA reads TGTGCCAGCAGCCTCTTACCGACGGGAGTTGGAGATACGCAGTATTTT. The chain has TRBV7-3 and TRBJ2-3; D possibly corresponds to TRBD2 (6 bases). Germline V CDR1 and CDR2: SGHTA, FQGTGA. V was trimmed by 5 bases and J by 5 bases, leaving 20 bases between them. The CDR3 has 16 amino acids.

The chain joins TRBV11-3 to TRBJ2-6; the D is unclear. The CDR3 loop spans 17 amino acids. V was trimmed by 3 bases and J by 2 bases, leaving 14 bases between them. Per germline, CDR1 SGHNT and CDR2 YENEEA. CDR3 protein: CASSLGLYSPGANVLTF. Written as DNA, the CDR3 is TGTGCCAGCAGCTTGGGTTTATACAGCCCTGGGGCCAACGTCCTGACTTTC.

The chain carries TRBV7-9 and TRBJ2-7; D possibly matches TRBD1 or TRBD2 (5 bases each). V dropped 5 bases and J dropped 6 bases, with 14 bases sitting between them. Germline V gene sequence: CDR1 SEHNR, CDR2 FQNEAQ (reference sequence). The CDR3 is 13 amino acids. The CDR3 is CASSPDYGAEQYF. CDR3 in DNA: TGTGCCAGCAGCCCCGACTACGGGGCCGAGCAGTACTTC.

As DNA, the CDR3 is TGCAGCGGCGGACTCGGCGGGGAGCTGTTTTTT. Its translation is CSGGLGGELFF. The chain uses TRBV29-1 and TRBJ2-2, with D perhaps TRBD2 (5 bases). CDR1 and CDR2 (germline): SQVTM, ANQGSEA. This CDR3 has 11 residues. V was clipped by 7 bases and J by 7 bases, with 10 bases between them.

On this clone: The identical CDR3 is also encoded by other nucleotide sequences in the sample. The V call is TRBV2, the J call TRBJ2-7; 7 bases align to TRBD1. V shed 6 bases and J 3 bases; nucleotides not matched to a gene: 2. The CDR3 sequence is 12 residues long. CDR1 is SNHLY and CDR2 is FYNNEI in the germline V gene. CDR3 sequence: CASRRQGYEQYF. The CDR3 DNA is TGTGCCAGCAGGCGACAGGGCTACGAGCAGTACTTC.

This clone has a handful of counts. This chain joins TRBV2 and TRBJ1-1; no reliable D call. Germline V gene data show CDR1 as SNHLY and CDR2 as FYNNEI. This CDR3 has 13 amino acids. V was cut by 5 bases and J by 6 bases, with 13 bases left in between. The CDR3 loop reads CASSPDIWAEAFF. The CDR3 bases are TGTGCCAGCAGTCCAGACATCTGGGCTGAAGCTTTCTTT. The whole variable domain, remainder taken from reference TRBV2 and TRBJ1-1, is EPEVTQTPSHQVTQMGQEVILRCVPISNHLYFYWYRQILGQKVEFLVSFYNNEISEKSEIFDDQFSVERPDGSNFTLKIRSTKLEDSAMYFCASSPDIWAEAFFGQGTRLTVV.

This sequence joins TRBV29-1 and TRBJ1-2; D gene unclear. This CDR3 has 14 amino acids. Deletions cut 1 base from V and 14 bases from J, with 23 bases between. In germline, CDR1 is SQVTM, CDR2 ANQGSEA. The CDR3 spells CSVEGLPPFSFFTF. DNA of the CDR3: TGCAGCGTTGAAGGCCTACCGCCGTTTTCATTTTTTACCTTC.

The rearrangement links TRBV13 to TRBJ2-6, with a possible D match to TRBD2 (5 bases). Germline CDR1 is PRHDT and CDR2 is FYEKMQ (reference sequence). The length of the CDR3 is 17 residues. V was pared by 7 bases and J by 2 bases, with 18 bases between. CDR3 protein: CASTIDVRVTGANVLTF. The CDR3, as DNA: TGTGCCAGCACTATCGACGTGAGGGTGACTGGGGCCAACGTCCTGACTTTC.

This chain uses TRBV18 with TRBJ2-1, with D possibly matching TRBD2 (6 bases). Per germline, CDR1 KGHSH and CDR2 LQKENI. The CDR3 has 16 residues. The V gene lost 0 bases and the J gene lost 7 bases, with 16 bases spanning the gap. CDR3 amino acids: CASSPPSGPTWNEQFF. In DNA form, the CDR3 reads TGTGCCAGCTCACCACCCAGCGGGCCTACTTGGAATGAGCAGTTCTTC.

On this clone itself: This sample includes further DNA sequences coding for the same CDR3. This sequence joins TRBV2 and TRBJ2-3, with a possible D match to TRBD2 (6 bases). Trimming left V 4 bases short and J 0 bases short, with 14 bases between. From germline, CDR1 is SNHLY and CDR2 FYNNEI. The CDR3 has 16 amino acids. CDR3 bases: TGTGCCAGCAGTGGTGGACTCGCGGGGAGCACAGATACGCAGTATTTT. Translating it yields CASSGGLAGSTDTQYF.

Of note for this clone: Different DNA sequences within this sample yield the same CDR3. This chain uses TRBV5-1 with TRBJ1-4; D gene uncertain. V was shortened by 0 bases and J by 0 bases, with 6 bases between the two germline ends. CDR3 length equals 15 residues. The germline V gene has CDR1 SGHRS and CDR2 YFSETQ. The CDR3 loop reads CASSLEGATNEKLFF. The DNA for the CDR3 is TGCGCCAGCAGCTTGGAGGGCGCAACTAATGAAAAACTGTTTTTT.

The rearrangement uses TRBV15 and TRBJ1-5; D gene ambiguous. V dropped 4 bases and J dropped 3 bases, with 4 bases sitting between them. Germline V gives CDR1 LNHNV, CDR2 YYDKDF (reference sequence). This CDR3 spans 12 amino acids. The CDR3 here is CATSIINQPQHF. The CDR3 DNA reads TGTGCCACCAGCATAATCAATCAGCCCCAGCATTTT.

The chain couples TRBV19 to TRBJ2-1, with 9 nucleotides matching TRBD2. After removal of 3 bases from V and 8 bases from J, the junction contained 8 bases not matched to a gene. Germline CDR1 is LNHDA and CDR2 is SQIVND (reference sequence). This CDR3 is built from 15 residues. The CDR3 sequence is CASSIVSGGTDEQFF. DNA for the CDR3: TGTGCCAGTAGTATCGTAAGCGGGGGGACGGATGAGCAGTTCTTC.

In DNA, the CDR3 is TGCGCCAGCAGCTCGTTACCTAACAGGGATGGAGGGGAGACCCAGTACTTC. Its protein is CASSSLPNRDGGETQYF. The chain recombines TRBV5-1 with TRBJ2-5; D might be TRBD1 or TRBD2, each matching 6 bases. The V end was cut by 3 bases, the J end by 5 bases, with 23 bases between. This CDR3 comprises 17 residues. CDR1 is SGHRS and CDR2 is YFSETQ in the germline V gene.

The V call is TRBV19, the J call TRBJ1-4; 9 nucleotides align to TRBD1. The length of the CDR3 is 17 residues. Losses at the gene ends were 7 bases for V and 0 bases for J; bases not matched to a gene: 9. The germline gives CDR1 LNHDA, CDR2 SQIVND (reference sequence). CDR3 nucleotide sequence: TGTGCCAGTAAACCCCGGGACAGGGCTGCAACTAATGAAAAACTGTTTTTT. This codes for CASKPRDRAATNEKLFF.

The chain combines TRBV5-6 with TRBJ2-7; D is undetermined. CDR1 is SGHDT, CDR2 YYEEEE, per germline. The CDR3 is 12 residues long. V was shortened by 5 bases and J by 2 bases, with 8 bases between the two germline ends. The CDR3 DNA follows: TGTGCCAGCAGAGGTGAAACCTACGAGCAGTACTTC. Amino acids: CASRGETYEQYF. The full variable domain, with the rest looked up from reference TRBV5-6 and TRBJ2-7, is DAGVTQSPTHLIKTRGQQVTLRCSPKSGHDTVSWYQQALGQGPQFIFQYYEEEERQRGNFPDRFSGHQFPNYSSELNVNALLLGDSALYLCASRGETYEQYFGPGTRLTVT.

The J gene is TRBJ2-3, the V gene TRBV11-3; TRBD1 or TRBD2 may be the D gene (5 bases each). The CDR3 length is 13 residues. Trimming took off 4 bases at V and 3 bases at J, with 8 bases between the two ends. The germline gives CDR1 SGHNT, CDR2 YENEEA. The CDR3 reads CASSWDPTDTQYF. CDR3 bases: TGTGCCAGCAGCTGGGACCCAACAGATACGCAGTATTTT.

The rearrangement uses TRBV30 and TRBJ2-5; 7 positions match TRBD2. The DNA end favors TRBJ2-7, so the J call may be wrong. CDR1 is GTSNPN, CDR2 SVGIG, per germline (reference sequence). This CDR3 comprises 14 residues. CDR3: CAWSVSSGPYEQYF. For the CDR3, the DNA is TGTGCCTGGAGTGTAAGTAGCGGGCCCTACGAGCAGTACTTC.

This clone is a singleton in its sample. The chain links TRBV25-1 to TRBJ2-2; 8 positions match TRBD2. Germline V gene data show CDR1 as MGHDK and CDR2 as SYGVNS. This CDR3 region has 16 residues. With V trimmed by 3 bases and J by 0 bases, 3 bases remained unmatched. CDR3 DNA: TGTGCCAGCAGTGATGTTAGCGGGGCGAACACCGGGGAGCTGTTTTTT. Its protein product is CASSDVSGANTGELFF.

V and J are TRBV6-5 and TRBJ2-1; D is ambiguous. The CDR3 runs to 16 residues. Trimming took off 4 bases at V and 0 bases at J, with 13 bases between the two ends. In germline, CDR1 is MNHEY, CDR2 SVGAGI. The CDR3 DNA reads as TGTGCCAGCAGTTCTTCTTACGCAAGCTCCTACAATGAGCAGTTCTTC. Protein sequence: CASSSSYASSYNEQFF.

The chain is built from TRBV5-1 and TRBJ2-2; no firm D call. V gave up 1 base and J gave up 2 bases, with 9 bases separating them. The CDR3 covers 15 residues. CDR1 is SGHRS and CDR2 is YFSETQ in the germline V gene. This chain's CDR3 is CASSLPVDNTGELFF. CDR3 DNA sequence: TGCGCCAGCAGCTTGCCCGTGGATAACACCGGGGAGCTGTTTTTT.

CDR3 protein: CASSGLGLAGAEQFF. In nucleotides, the CDR3 is TGTGCCAGCTCGGGACTGGGACTAGCGGGAGCTGAGCAGTTCTTC. The rearrangement uses TRBV18 and TRBJ2-1; 14 bases fit TRBD2. Germline V lookup: CDR1 KGHSH, CDR2 LQKENI. J gave up 9 bases and V 6 bases, and 7 bases lay outside the gene matches. The CDR3 extends over 15 amino acids.

With regard to this clone: Other DNA variants within this sample encode the same CDR3. J is TRBJ1-1 and V is TRBV9, with D uncertain. Germline V lookup: CDR1 SGDLS, CDR2 YYNGEE. The ends were cut back, 0 bases at V and 0 bases at J, with 6 bases in the middle. CDR3 length: 14 residues. The CDR3 region is CASSVAAVNTEAFF. DNA of the CDR3: TGTGCCAGCAGCGTAGCTGCAGTGAACACTGAAGCTTTCTTT.

The chain joins TRBV28 to TRBJ1-2; 7 bases are shared with TRBD1. Germline V gene data show CDR1 as MDHEN and CDR2 as SYDVKM. CDR3 length: 14 residues. Trimming at V came to 6 bases and at J to 5 bases, leaving 9 bases not matched to a gene. The CDR3 DNA follows: TGTGCCAGCAGCCGCGGACAGGTTTTTTATGGCTACACCTTC. This gives the protein CASSRGQVFYGYTF.

This clone was seen once. The chain combines TRBV7-8 with TRBJ2-2, with no clear D. Germline CDR1 SGHVS, CDR2 FQNEAQ. The CDR3 totals 15 residues. V was clipped by 0 bases and J by 0 bases, with 5 bases between them. The CDR3 nucleotides read TGTGCCAGCAGCTTAGCCTACACGAACACCGGGGAGCTGTTTTTT. This gives the protein CASSLAYTNTGELFF.